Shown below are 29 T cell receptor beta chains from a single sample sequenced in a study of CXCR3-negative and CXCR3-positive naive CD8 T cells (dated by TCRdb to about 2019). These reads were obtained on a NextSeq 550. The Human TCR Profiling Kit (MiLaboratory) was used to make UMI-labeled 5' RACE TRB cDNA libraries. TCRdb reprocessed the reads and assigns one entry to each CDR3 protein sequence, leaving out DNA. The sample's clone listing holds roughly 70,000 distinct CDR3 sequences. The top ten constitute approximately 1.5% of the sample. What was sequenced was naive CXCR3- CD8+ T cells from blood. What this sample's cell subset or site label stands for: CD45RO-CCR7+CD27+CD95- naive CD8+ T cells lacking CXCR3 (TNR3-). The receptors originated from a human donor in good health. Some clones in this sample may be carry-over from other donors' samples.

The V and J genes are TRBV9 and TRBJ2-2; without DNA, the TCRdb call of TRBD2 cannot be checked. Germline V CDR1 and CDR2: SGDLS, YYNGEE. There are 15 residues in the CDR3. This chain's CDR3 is CASSGSGRYTGELFF.

The CDR3 region is CASREASGVNEQFF. V gene TRBV6-2 or TRBV6-3 combines with J gene TRBJ2-1; the TCRdb call, TRBD2, lacks DNA for checking. This CDR3 comprises 14 residues. CDR1 MNHEY and CDR2 SVGEGT come from the germline V gene.

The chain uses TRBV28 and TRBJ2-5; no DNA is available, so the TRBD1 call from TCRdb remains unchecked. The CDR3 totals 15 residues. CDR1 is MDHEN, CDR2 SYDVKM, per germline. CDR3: CASRAGEKNQETQYF. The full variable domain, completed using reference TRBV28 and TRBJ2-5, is DVKVTQSSRYLVKRTGEKVFLECVQDMDHENMFWYRQDPGLGLRLIYFSYDVKMKEKGDIPEGYSVSREKKERFSLILESASTNQTSMYLCASRAGEKNQETQYFGPGTRLLVL.

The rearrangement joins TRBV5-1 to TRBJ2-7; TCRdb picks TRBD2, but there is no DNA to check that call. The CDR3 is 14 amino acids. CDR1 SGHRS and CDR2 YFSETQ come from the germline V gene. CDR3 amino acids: CASSLDGEGHEQYF.

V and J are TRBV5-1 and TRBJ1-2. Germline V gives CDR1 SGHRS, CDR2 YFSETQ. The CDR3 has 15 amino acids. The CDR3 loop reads CASSSDPGLNYGYTF.

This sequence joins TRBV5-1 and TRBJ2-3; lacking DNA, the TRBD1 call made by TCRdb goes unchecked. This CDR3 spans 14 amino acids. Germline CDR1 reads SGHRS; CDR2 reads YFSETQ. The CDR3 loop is CASSIQVGTDTQYF.

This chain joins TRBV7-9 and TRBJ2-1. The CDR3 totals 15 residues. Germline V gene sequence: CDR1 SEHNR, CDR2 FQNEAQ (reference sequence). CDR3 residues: CASSFVGSGYNEQFF. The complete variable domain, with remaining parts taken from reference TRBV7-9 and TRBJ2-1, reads DTGVSQNPRHKITKRGQNVTFRCDPISEHNRLYWYRQTLGQGPEFLTYFQNEAQLEKSRLLSDRFSAERPKGSFSTLEIQRTEQGDSAMYLCASSFVGSGYNEQFFGPGTRLTVL.

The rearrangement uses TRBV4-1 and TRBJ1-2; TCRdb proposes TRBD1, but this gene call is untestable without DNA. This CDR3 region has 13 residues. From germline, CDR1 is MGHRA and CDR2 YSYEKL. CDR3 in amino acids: CASSPPGVYGYTF.

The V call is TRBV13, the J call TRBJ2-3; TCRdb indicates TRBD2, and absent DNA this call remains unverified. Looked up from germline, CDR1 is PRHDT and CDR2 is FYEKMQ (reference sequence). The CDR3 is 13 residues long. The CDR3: CASSLVPSGEQYF.

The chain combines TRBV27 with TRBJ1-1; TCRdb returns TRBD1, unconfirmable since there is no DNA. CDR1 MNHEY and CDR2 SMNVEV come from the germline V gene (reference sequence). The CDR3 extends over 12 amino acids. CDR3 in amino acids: CASSRTGSEAFF.

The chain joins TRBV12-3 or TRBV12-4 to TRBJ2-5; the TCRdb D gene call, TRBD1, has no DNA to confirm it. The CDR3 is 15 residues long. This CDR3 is CASSDIRTGLKTQYF.

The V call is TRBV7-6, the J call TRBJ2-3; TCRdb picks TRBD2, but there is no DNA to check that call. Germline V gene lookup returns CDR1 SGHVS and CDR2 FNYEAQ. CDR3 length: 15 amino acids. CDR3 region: CASSLWLAGKDTQYF.

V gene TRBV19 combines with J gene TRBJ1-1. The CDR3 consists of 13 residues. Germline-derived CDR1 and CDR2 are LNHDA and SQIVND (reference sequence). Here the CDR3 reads CASSMNWNTEAFF.

CDR3 sequence: CASSQDPSGLTTYGYTF. The V call is TRBV3-1, the J call TRBJ1-2. Germline V gives CDR1 LGHDT, CDR2 YNNKEL (reference sequence). The CDR3 length is 17 residues.

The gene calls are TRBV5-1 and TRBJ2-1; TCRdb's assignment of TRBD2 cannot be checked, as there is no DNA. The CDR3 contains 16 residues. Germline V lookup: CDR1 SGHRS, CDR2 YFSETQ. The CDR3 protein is CASSLVATGWGNEQFF. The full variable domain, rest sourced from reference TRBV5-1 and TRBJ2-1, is KAGVTQTPRYLIKTRGQQVTLSCSPISGHRSVSWYQQTPGQGLQFLFEYFSETQRNKGNFPGRFSGRQFSNSRSEMNVSTLELGDSALYLCASSLVATGWGNEQFFGPGTRLTVL.

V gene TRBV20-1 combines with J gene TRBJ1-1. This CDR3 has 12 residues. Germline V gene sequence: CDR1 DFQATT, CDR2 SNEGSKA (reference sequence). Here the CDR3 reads CSAPLGDTEAFF.

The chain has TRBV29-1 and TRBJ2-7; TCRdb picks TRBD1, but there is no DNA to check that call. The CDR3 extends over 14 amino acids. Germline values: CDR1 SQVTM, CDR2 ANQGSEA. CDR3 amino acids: CSVEGAGETYEQYF.

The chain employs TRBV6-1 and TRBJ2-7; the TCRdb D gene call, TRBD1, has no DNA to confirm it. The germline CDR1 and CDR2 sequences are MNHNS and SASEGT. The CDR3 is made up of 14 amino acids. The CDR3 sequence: CASSSNRGLYEQYF.

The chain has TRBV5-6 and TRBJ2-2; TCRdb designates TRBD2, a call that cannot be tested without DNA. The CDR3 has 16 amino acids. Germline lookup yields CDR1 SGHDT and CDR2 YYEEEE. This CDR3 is CASSPVRGRGTGELFF.

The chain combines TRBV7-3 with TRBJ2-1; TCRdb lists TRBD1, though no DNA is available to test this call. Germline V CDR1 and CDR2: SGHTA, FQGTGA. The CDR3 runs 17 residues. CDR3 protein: CASSLIGGQGIYNEQFF.

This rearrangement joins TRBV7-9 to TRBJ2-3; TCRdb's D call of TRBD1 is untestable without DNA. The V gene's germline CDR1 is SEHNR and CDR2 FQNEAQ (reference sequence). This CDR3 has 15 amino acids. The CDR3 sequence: CASRHGTGGVDTQYF.

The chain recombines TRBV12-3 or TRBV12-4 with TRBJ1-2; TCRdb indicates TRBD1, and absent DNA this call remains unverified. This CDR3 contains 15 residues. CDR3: CASSPTVSPIYGYTF.

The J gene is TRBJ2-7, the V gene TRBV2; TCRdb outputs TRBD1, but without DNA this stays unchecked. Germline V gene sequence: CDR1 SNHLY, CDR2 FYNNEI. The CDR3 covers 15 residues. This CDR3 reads CASYLYQGSLEEQYF.

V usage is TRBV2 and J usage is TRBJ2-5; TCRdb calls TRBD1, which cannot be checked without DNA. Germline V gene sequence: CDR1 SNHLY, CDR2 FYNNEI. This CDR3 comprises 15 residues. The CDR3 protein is CASRGPGQFQETQYF.

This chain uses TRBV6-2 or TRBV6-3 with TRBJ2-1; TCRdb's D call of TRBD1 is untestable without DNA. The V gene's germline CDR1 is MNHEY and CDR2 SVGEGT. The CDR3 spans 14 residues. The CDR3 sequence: CASSTGGGYNEQFF.

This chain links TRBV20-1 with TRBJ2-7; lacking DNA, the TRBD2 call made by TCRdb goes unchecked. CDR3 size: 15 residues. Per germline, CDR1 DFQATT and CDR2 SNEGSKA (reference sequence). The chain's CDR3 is CSARDFRRETYEQYF.

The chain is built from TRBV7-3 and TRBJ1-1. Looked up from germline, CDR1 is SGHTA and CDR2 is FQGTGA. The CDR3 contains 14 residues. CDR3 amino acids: CASSLLGRDTEAFF.

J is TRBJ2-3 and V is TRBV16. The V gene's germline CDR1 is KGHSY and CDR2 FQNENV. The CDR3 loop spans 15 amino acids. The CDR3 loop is CASSQLASVTDTQYF.

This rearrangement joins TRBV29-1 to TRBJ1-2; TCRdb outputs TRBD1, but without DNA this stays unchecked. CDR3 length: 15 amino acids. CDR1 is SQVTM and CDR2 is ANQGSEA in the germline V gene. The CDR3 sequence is CSVPRVTGRIYGYTF.